These T cell receptor beta chains were read from a single sample in a study of cytomegalovirus exposure and HLA in healthy donors. The method was immunoSEQ multiplex PCR; TCRdb's version includes in-frame clones alone and lacks a portion of them. The sample has 130,000 or so clones, roughly four fifths seen once. Sequencing used PBMCs. These receptors came from a middle-aged woman in good health and CMV-seropositive. The CDR3 runs from the conserved cysteine through the conserved F or W. The order of the fields is clone size, J gene, D gene, V gene, CDR3 DNA, CDR3 protein. The D gene is left open where the match is weak. Size tells how often a clone was seen (once, few, many) or the class of an expanded clone, and some rows leave it out.

clone_size: NA; j_call: TRBJ2-3; d_call: TRBD2; v_call: TRBV7-9; cdr3_nt: TGTGCCAGCAGCCCCCAGGCAAACGCGCGGGAGGCTAGAGATACGCAGTATTTT; cdr3_aa: CASSPQANAREARDTQYF
clone_size: NA; j_call: TRBJ2-1; d_call: NA; v_call: TRBV9; cdr3_nt: TGTGCCAGCAGCAATAAAAATTTCTACAATGAGCAGTTCTTC; cdr3_aa: CASSNKNFYNEQFF
clone_size: NA; j_call: TRBJ1-3; d_call: NA; v_call: TRBV6-1; cdr3_nt: TGTGCCAGCACATTGACAGGCTCTGGAAACACCATATATTTT; cdr3_aa: CASTLTGSGNTIYF
clone_size: NA; j_call: TRBJ2-3; d_call: TRBD2; v_call: TRBV5-4; cdr3_nt: TGTGCCAGCAGCCCCGGGACTAGCGGGAGGTCAGATACGCAGTATTTT; cdr3_aa: CASSPGTSGRSDTQYF
clone_size: NA; j_call: TRBJ1-1; d_call: NA; v_call: TRBV30; cdr3_nt: TGTGCCTGGAGTGCCGAGGGCCACACTGAAGCTTTCTTT; cdr3_aa: CAWSAEGHTEAFF
clone_size: once; j_call: TRBJ2-5; d_call: TRBD2; v_call: TRBV7-7; cdr3_nt: TGTGCCAGCAGCTTATGGGGAGGGGAGACCCAGTACTTC; cdr3_aa: CASSLWGGETQYF
clone_size: NA; j_call: TRBJ2-7; d_call: TRBD2; v_call: TRBV30; cdr3_nt: TGTGCCTGGATTACACGGGAGGGTCCAAACTACGAGCAGTACTTC; cdr3_aa: CAWITREGPNYEQYF
clone_size: few; j_call: TRBJ2-3; d_call: NA; v_call: TRBV6-1; cdr3_nt: TGTGCCAGCACTCTAGGGCAGGGGCCAGATACGCAGTATTTT; cdr3_aa: CASTLGQGPDTQYF
clone_size: once; j_call: TRBJ2-1; d_call: NA; v_call: TRBV5-1; cdr3_nt: TGCGCCAGCGGGGGGGCCCCCTACAATGAGCAGTTCTTC; cdr3_aa: CASGGAPYNEQFF
clone_size: NA; j_call: TRBJ2-5; d_call: TRBD2; v_call: TRBV9; cdr3_nt: TGTGCCAGCAGCGCTAGCGGGGGGGCTCGGGAGACCCAGTACTTC; cdr3_aa: CASSASGGARETQYF
clone_size: few; j_call: TRBJ2-3; d_call: NA; v_call: TRBV4-3; cdr3_nt: TGCGCCAGCAGCCAAGATTACTCCCTCTCCATTGAGGATACGCAGTATTTT; cdr3_aa: CASSQDYSLSIEDTQYF
clone_size: NA; j_call: TRBJ2-7; d_call: NA; v_call: TRBV30; cdr3_nt: TGTGCCTGGAGTGTAGGGGTGGGATCCTACGAGCAGTACTTC; cdr3_aa: CAWSVGVGSYEQYF
clone_size: NA; j_call: TRBJ2-2; d_call: TRBD2; v_call: TRBV9; cdr3_nt: TGTGCCAGCAGCGTCCGAGGGACTAGCGGAAGGAACACCGGGGAGCTGTTTTTT; cdr3_aa: CASSVRGTSGRNTGELFF
clone_size: NA; j_call: TRBJ2-6; d_call: TRBD1; v_call: TRBV6-6; cdr3_nt: TGTGCCAGCAGAGGGACAGGGACCTATGGGGCCAACGTCCTGACTTTC; cdr3_aa: CASRGTGTYGANVLTF
clone_size: NA; j_call: TRBJ1-6; d_call: TRBD1; v_call: TRBV4-1; cdr3_nt: TGCGCCACCTCACGGGACAGTTCGGGTTATAATTCACCCCTCCACTTT; cdr3_aa: CATSRDSSGYNSPLHF
clone_size: NA; j_call: TRBJ1-6; d_call: TRBD1; v_call: TRBV30; cdr3_nt: TGTGCCTGGAGTGGACCGACAGGGTTGGGGATTTCACCCCTCCACTTT; cdr3_aa: CAWSGPTGLGISPLHF
clone_size: NA; j_call: TRBJ1-3; d_call: TRBD1; v_call: TRBV28; cdr3_nt: TGTGCCAGCAGTTCCGGGACAGCCGCGTACACCATATATTTT; cdr3_aa: CASSSGTAAYTIYF
clone_size: NA; j_call: TRBJ2-7; d_call: NA; v_call: TRBV15; cdr3_nt: TGTGCCACCAGCAGAGCGTATATGGGGAGTAGCTACGAGCAGTACTTC; cdr3_aa: CATSRAYMGSSYEQYF
clone_size: NA; j_call: TRBJ2-2; d_call: NA; v_call: TRBV19; cdr3_nt: TGTGCCAGTAGTATCTCCAGACACCCAAGGGGGGAGCTGTTTTTT; cdr3_aa: CASSISRHPRGELFF
clone_size: NA; j_call: TRBJ1-2; d_call: NA; v_call: TRBV4-3; cdr3_nt: TGCGCCAGCAGCCAAGAGAGGCACGGCTACACCTTC; cdr3_aa: CASSQERHGYTF
clone_size: NA; j_call: TRBJ2-7; d_call: TRBD1; v_call: TRBV29-1; cdr3_nt: TGCAGCGTTGACTCGGACAGGGTCCACGAGCAGTACTTC; cdr3_aa: CSVDSDRVHEQYF
clone_size: once; j_call: TRBJ2-7; d_call: TRBD2; v_call: TRBV4-2; cdr3_nt: TGTGCCAGCAGCCACTTCGGACTAGCGGATATATACGAGCAGTACTTC; cdr3_aa: CASSHFGLADIYEQYF
clone_size: NA; j_call: TRBJ2-1; d_call: TRBD2; v_call: TRBV30; cdr3_nt: TGTGCCTGGAGTGTAGCCCTAGCGGTATACAATGAGCAGTTCTTC; cdr3_aa: CAWSVALAVYNEQFF
clone_size: NA; j_call: TRBJ2-3; d_call: TRBD1; v_call: TRBV30; cdr3_nt: TGTGCCTGGAGTCCCGGGACAGGGTCAGATACGCAGTATTTT; cdr3_aa: CAWSPGTGSDTQYF
clone_size: NA; j_call: TRBJ1-2; d_call: NA; v_call: TRBV30; cdr3_nt: TGTGCCTGGACCTGGGAGGGGCATGGCTACACCTTC; cdr3_aa: CAWTWEGHGYTF
clone_size: few; j_call: TRBJ1-4; d_call: TRBD1; v_call: TRBV6-1; cdr3_nt: TGTGCCAGCAGTGGGGGGACAGGGGGGAGTGAAAAACTGTTTTTT; cdr3_aa: CASSGGTGGSEKLFF